The 25 T cell receptor beta chains below come from one sample, sequenced in a study of blood T cell repertoires in COVID-19. Here immunoSEQ multiplex PCR was the method, and the copy in TCRdb shows in-frame clones only, minus some. This table holds over 600,000 clones, about 87% found once. The sequenced sample consisted of peripheral blood. Every receptor here comes from a woman under 30 with acute or convalescent COVID-19.

The chain couples TRBV14 to TRBJ2-3, with 8 positions matching TRBD2. This CDR3 contains 15 residues. Looked up from germline, CDR1 is SGHDN and CDR2 is FVKESK. Germline trimming cut 4 bases from V and 0 bases from J; bases unmatched to any gene: 3. This chain's CDR3 is CASSPGLVSTDTQYF. CDR3 bases: TGTGCCAGCAGCCCGGGACTAGTTAGCACAGATACGCAGTATTTT.

This clone was recorded only once. The chain couples TRBV12-5 to TRBJ2-1, with D possibly matching TRBD1 (5 bases). Between the trimmed V and J ends, which lost 0 bases and 3 bases, there was a span of 15 bases. The germline V gene encodes CDR1 LGHNT and CDR2 FRNRAP. The CDR3 runs to 17 residues. The CDR3 spells CASGLVRTGRDYNEQFF. The CDR3 region has the DNA TGTGCTAGTGGTTTGGTACGGACCGGCAGGGACTACAATGAGCAGTTCTTC. Looking up the rest from reference TRBV12-5 and TRBJ2-1 gives the full variable domain: DARVTQTPRHKVTEMGQEVTMRCQPILGHNTVFWYRQTMMQGLELLAYFRNRAPLDDSGMPKDRFSAEMPDATLATLKIQPSEPRDSAVYFCASGLVRTGRDYNEQFFGPGTRLTVL.

The chain is built from TRBV20-1 and TRBJ1-2; tentative D call: TRBD1 (5 bases). The CDR3 has 14 residues. Germline V CDR1 and CDR2: DFQATT, SNEGSKA (reference sequence). V lost 3 bases, J lost 0 bases, and 11 bases lay in between. CDR3 region: CSASIGGTNYGYTF. The CDR3 nucleotides are TGCAGTGCTAGTATCGGGGGAACTAACTATGGCTACACCTTC.

This chain connects TRBV12-5 to TRBJ1-1; tentatively, D is TRBD1 (5 bases). This CDR3 is built from 13 residues. From germline, CDR1 is LGHNT and CDR2 FRNRAP. The ends were cut back, 4 bases at V and 11 bases at J, with 17 bases in the middle. CDR3 residues: CASGSLLGAGAFF. CDR3 DNA sequence: TGTGCTAGTGGTTCGTTGCTCGGGGCGGGGGCTTTCTTT. The variable domain in full, completed from reference TRBV12-5 and TRBJ1-1, reads DARVTQTPRHKVTEMGQEVTMRCQPILGHNTVFWYRQTMMQGLELLAYFRNRAPLDDSGMPKDRFSAEMPDATLATLKIQPSEPRDSAVYFCASGSLLGAGAFFGQGTRLTVV.

The chain joins TRBV2 to TRBJ1-2; 7 bases map to TRBD1. This CDR3 spans 14 amino acids. Germline values: CDR1 SNHLY, CDR2 FYNNEI. J was trimmed by 5 bases and V by 2 bases; bases with no gene match: 5. The CDR3 spells CASSETGQPYGYTF. As DNA, the CDR3 is TGTGCCAGCAGTGAAACGGGACAGCCTTATGGCTACACCTTC.

The rearrangement links TRBV5-5 to TRBJ1-2; the D is unclear. V shed 6 bases and J shed 1 base, with 16 bases lying between them. Germline lookup yields CDR1 SGHKS and CDR2 YYEKEE (reference sequence). The length of the CDR3 is 15 residues. The CDR3 is CASTPGWGFNYGYTF. CDR3 nucleotide sequence: TGTGCCAGCACGCCGGGGTGGGGTTTTAACTATGGCTACACCTTC.

Of note for this clone: The identical CDR3 is also encoded by other nucleotide sequences in the sample. This sequence joins TRBV4-1 and TRBJ2-2; tentative D call: TRBD2 (6 bases). In germline, CDR1 is MGHRA, CDR2 YSYEKL. Trimming cost V 1 base and J 4 bases, with 7 bases left between them. The CDR3 has 14 amino acids. CDR3 amino acids: CASSQGRGTGELFF. CDR3 in DNA: TGCGCCAGCAGCCAAGGGCGGGGCACCGGGGAGCTGTTTTTT.

The chain employs TRBV28 and TRBJ1-5; D call uncertain. CDR3 size: 14 residues. The germline gives CDR1 MDHEN, CDR2 SYDVKM. V was trimmed by 8 bases and J by 11 bases, leaving 22 bases between them. In DNA form, the CDR3 reads TGTGCCAGCCGGGTCAGATTGGAAATCGGGTCCCAGCATTTT. Its translation: CASRVRLEIGSQHF.

The rearrangement uses TRBV4-2 and TRBJ1-1, with TRBD1 matching 7 bases. Germline trimming cut 0 bases from V and 4 bases from J; bases unmatched to any gene: 5. The CDR3 sequence is 15 residues long. Germline V gene sequence: CDR1 LGHNA, CDR2 YNFKEQ. CDR3 in DNA: TGTGCCAGCAGCCAAGAAACAGGGGAGGTCACTGAAGCTTTCTTT. Residues: CASSQETGEVTEAFF.

This clone was seen a single time. The chain combines TRBV2 with TRBJ1-2; 7 nucleotides match TRBD1. Per the germline V gene, CDR1 is SNHLY and CDR2 is FYNNEI. The CDR3 spans 13 residues. V lost 8 bases, J lost 7 bases, and 10 bases stayed unmatched. CDR3 loop: CASGTAEGFGYTF. CDR3 in DNA: TGTGCCAGCGGGACAGCCGAGGGTTTTGGCTACACCTTC.

The genes are TRBV12-3 or TRBV12-4 and TRBJ2-6; no firm D call. The germline V and J ends were trimmed by 7 bases and 2 bases, with 6 bases remaining between them. The CDR3 spans 13 residues. CDR3: CASTLPGANVLTF. CDR3 bases: TGTGCCAGCACACTCCCTGGGGCCAACGTCCTGACTTTC.

Only a few counts were recorded for this clone. J is TRBJ1-6 and V is TRBV6-5; the D is unclear. From germline, CDR1 is MNHEY and CDR2 SVGAGI. CDR3 size: 13 residues. Trimming removed 8 bases from V and 0 bases from J, with 5 bases in between. This CDR3 is CASESSYNSPLHF. CDR3 DNA: TGTGCCAGCGAGAGCTCCTATAATTCACCCCTCCACTTT.

The V gene is TRBV6-2 or TRBV6-3, the J gene TRBJ1-1; D is unresolved. CDR3 size: 12 residues. Germline CDR1 reads MNHEY; CDR2 reads SVGEGT. V was shortened by 2 bases and J by 5 bases, with 6 bases between the two germline ends. The CDR3 loop is CASSYTVTEAFF. The DNA for the CDR3 is TGTGCCAGCAGTTACACAGTAACTGAAGCTTTCTTT.

This chain joins TRBV5-6 and TRBJ1-1, with no clear D. V dropped 0 bases and J dropped 11 bases, with 11 bases sitting between them. Germline lookup yields CDR1 SGHDT and CDR2 YYEEEE. This CDR3 comprises 12 residues. This CDR3 reads CASSLGTFRAFF. CDR3 nucleotides: TGTGCCAGCAGCTTGGGTACCTTTCGGGCTTTCTTT.

This clone was detected a few times. The J gene is TRBJ1-2, the V gene TRBV29-1; no reliable D call. This CDR3 region has 15 residues. V shed 1 base and J shed 0 bases, with 12 bases lying between them. Germline CDR1 and CDR2: SQVTM and ANQGSEA. CDR3 nucleotides: TGCAGCGTTGAAGTACAGCTCAGAGCTAACTATGGCTACACCTTC. Translated: CSVEVQLRANYGYTF.

The chain carries TRBV7-2 and TRBJ1-1; tentatively, D is TRBD1 (5 bases). Germline V gives CDR1 SGHTA, CDR2 FQGNSA. The CDR3 has 17 amino acids. V shed 2 bases and J shed 6 bases, with 22 bases lying between them. This CDR3 reads CASSLPEWEGWWSEAFF. The CDR3 coding sequence is TGTGCCAGCAGCTTACCTGAGTGGGAGGGGTGGTGGTCTGAAGCTTTCTTT.

This chain uses TRBV10-1 with TRBJ1-6, with a tentative D call TRBD1 (6 bases). Looked up from germline, CDR1 is WNHNN and CDR2 is SYGVQD (reference sequence). This CDR3 is built from 14 residues. V was cut by 4 bases and J by 7 bases, with 11 bases left in between. DNA of the CDR3: TGCGCCAGCAGTGTGAAACAGGGAAATTCACCCCTCCACTTT. Amino acids: CASSVKQGNSPLHF.

V usage is TRBV6-5 and J usage is TRBJ1-3; TRBD1 is a possible D gene (5 bases). In germline, CDR1 is MNHEY, CDR2 SVGAGI. This CDR3 has 13 residues. Trimming removed 8 bases at V and 0 bases at J, with 8 bases between. CDR3 in DNA: TGTGCCAGCCAGACAGCCTCTGGAAACACCATATATTTT. It encodes CASQTASGNTIYF.

On this clone: This specimen includes other DNA sequences encoding the same CDR3. The rearrangement joins TRBV6-6 to TRBJ1-1; D is possibly TRBD1 (5 bases). The CDR3 sequence is 14 residues long. The V gene lost 3 bases and the J gene lost 4 bases, with 12 bases spanning the gap. The V gene's germline CDR1 is MNHNY and CDR2 SVGAGI (reference sequence). The CDR3 nucleotides are TGTGCCAGCAGTTATTCTCCGGGGGGCACTGAAGCTTTCTTT. It codes for CASSYSPGGTEAFF.

This clone was counted only a few times. The V call is TRBV7-8, the J call TRBJ2-1, with 14 bases matching TRBD2. Germline trimming cut 5 bases from V and 6 bases from J; bases unmatched to any gene: 12. Germline V CDR1 and CDR2: SGHVS, FQNEAQ. The CDR3 extends over 18 amino acids. This chain's CDR3 is CASSGIGLAGGLVNEQFF. CDR3 in DNA: TGTGCCAGCAGCGGGATAGGACTAGCGGGGGGTTTGGTCAATGAGCAGTTCTTC.

The chain's CDR3 is CASSPTGQTNNEQFF. For the CDR3, the DNA is TGTGCCAGCAGCCCGACGGGACAAACGAACAATGAGCAGTTCTTC. The chain has TRBV9 and TRBJ2-1, with D tentatively TRBD1 (6 bases). The V end was cut by 4 bases, the J end by 5 bases, with 16 bases between. This CDR3 spans 15 amino acids. Germline lookup yields CDR1 SGDLS and CDR2 YYNGEE.

This rearrangement joins TRBV6-5 to TRBJ1-2; TRBD1 is a possible D gene (6 bases). Germline values: CDR1 MNHEY, CDR2 SVGAGI. The V end was cut by 0 bases, the J end by 8 bases, with 16 bases between. This CDR3 comprises 15 residues. CDR3 coding DNA: TGTGCCAGCAGTTACTCCCAGGGGTACTTCGGAGGCTACACCTTC. This codes for CASSYSQGYFGGYTF.

This chain uses TRBV6-2 or TRBV6-3 with TRBJ2-7; TRBD2 matches 11 bases. Germline loops: CDR1 MNHEY, CDR2 SVGEGT. Trimming at V came to 0 bases and at J to 2 bases, leaving 3 bases not matched to a gene. The CDR3 totals 16 residues. In nucleotides, the CDR3 is TGTGCCAGCAGTTACTCTCCTAGCGGGGGGACCTACGAGCAGTACTTC. Translation gives CASSYSPSGGTYEQYF.

The rearrangement links TRBV29-1 to TRBJ2-3; no clear D. CDR1 is SQVTM, CDR2 ANQGSEA, per germline. The CDR3 is 14 amino acids. The germline V and J ends were trimmed by 2 bases and 0 bases, with 9 bases remaining between them. CDR3 coding DNA: TGCAGCGTTGAACCAGGCAGTAGCACAGATACGCAGTATTTT. Amino acid sequence: CSVEPGSSTDTQYF.

Regarding this clone: The same CDR3 is also encoded by other DNA sequences in this sample. This sequence joins TRBV12-3 or TRBV12-4 and TRBJ1-2, with D tentatively TRBD1 (5 bases). The V end lost 2 bases, the J end lost 6 bases, and 10 bases lay between the germline ends. The CDR3 runs 13 residues. The CDR3 sequence: CASSLRQGHGYTF. In nucleotides, the CDR3 is TGTGCCAGCAGTTTACGGCAGGGCCATGGCTACACCTTC.